Described below is a single T cell receptor beta chain sequence and its context. In germline, CDR1 is MNHEY, CDR2 SVGAGI. Unmatched junction bases numbered 5, after V lost 6 bases and J lost 7 bases. CDR3 size: 14 residues. Use of 60 Vbeta and 13 Jbeta primers characterized the PCR. Assay used: immunoSEQ multiplex PCR; TCRdb lists only in-frame clones, some missing. The table records 110,000 to 150,000 clones, around 75% of them present only once. The data are from a study of cytomegalovirus exposure and HLA in healthy donors. The receptor was isolated from a woman aged 40 to 50 in good health and CMV-seronegative. The chain joins TRBV6-5 to TRBJ1-6, with TRBD1 matching 8 bases. The sequenced material came from PBMCs. CDR3 sequence: CASRLDRANSPLHF. DNA of the CDR3: TGTGCCAGCAGACTGGACAGGGCGAATTCACCCCTCCACTTT.